One sample yielded the 24 T cell receptor beta chains listed below, sequenced in a study of spatial heterogeneity in lung cancer (dated by TCRdb to about 2019). The library came from 5' RACE. Sequencing used a NextSeq 500. TCRdb's own reprocessing of the public reads used fastp at Q25 and MiXCR and kept productive beta chains. Under each unique CDR3 protein, matching rows form one entry showing the most common genes and DNA. Within this sample are roughly 82,000 distinct CDR3 sequences, with roughly 13% of them counted one time only. Roughly 4.5% of the sample comes from the top ten. According to the study, the label for this sample's time point signals: sample taken at primary tumor resection. TCR sequencing used whole RNA extracted from tumor and nontumor lung tissue, or from cryopreserved PBMC samples, without cell sorting. The sequencing here drew on PBMCs, taken at surgery. The source of these receptors is a male donor with early-stage non-small cell lung cancer.

This clonotype was picked up many times. The rearrangement uses TRBV19 and TRBJ1-5, with a tentative D call TRBD1 (5 bases). V dropped 7 bases and J dropped 0 bases, with 16 bases sitting between them. This CDR3 region has 16 residues. Germline V gene sequence: CDR1 LNHDA, CDR2 SQIVND (reference sequence). The DNA of the CDR3 is TGTGCCAGTACCGCCCTGACAGCTAATAGCAATCAGCCCCAGCATTTT. Its protein product is CASTALTANSNQPQHF. The variable domain in full, with the rest retrieved from reference TRBV19 and TRBJ1-5, is DGGITQSPKYLFRKEGQNVTLSCEQNLNHDAMYWYRQDPGQGLRLIYYSQIVNDFQKGDIAEGYSVSREKKESFPLTVTSAQKNPTAFYLCASTALTANSNQPQHFGDGTRLSIL.

The J gene is TRBJ2-2, the V gene TRBV6-5; 7 positions agree with TRBD2. This CDR3 is 14 amino acids long. The ends lost 6 bases at V and 6 bases at J; junction bases unmatched: 7. The germline V gene has CDR1 MNHEY and CDR2 SVGAGI. CDR3 nucleotide sequence: TGTGCCAGCAGCCCTTCGACTAGCCCCGGGGAGCTGTTTTTT. The encoded protein is CASSPSTSPGELFF.

This clonotype was observed a few times. The chain recombines TRBV28 with TRBJ2-1; a possible D gene is TRBD2 (6 bases). Trimming pared 11 bases from V and 2 bases from J, leaving 13 bases between. The CDR3 consists of 13 residues. The V gene's germline CDR1 is MDHEN and CDR2 SYDVKM. CDR3 nucleotides: TGTGCCTCCCGGACTACTACCTACAATGAGCAGTTCTTC. This sequence encodes CASRTTTYNEQFF.

The chain couples TRBV30 to TRBJ1-6; D ambiguous. V lost 5 bases and J 5 bases, leaving 10 bases between the germline ends. Per the germline V gene, CDR1 is GTSNPN and CDR2 is SVGIG (reference sequence). The CDR3 sequence is 13 residues long. The CDR3 DNA reads as TGTGCCTGGGCGGCAGTGAATAATTCACCCCTCCACTTT. It is translated as CAWAAVNNSPLHF. Complete variable domain (other parts from reference TRBV30 and TRBJ1-6): SQTIHQWPATLVQPVGSPLSLECTVEGTSNPNLYWYRQAAGRGLQLLFYSVGIGQISSEVPQNLSASRPQDRQFILSSKKLLLSDSGFYLCAWAAVNNSPLHFGNGTRLTVT.

This clonotype came up a few times. The chain uses TRBV5-1 and TRBJ2-3; D is unresolved. CDR1 and CDR2 from the germline V gene are SGHRS and YFSETQ. V was pared by 4 bases and J by 2 bases, with 8 bases between. This CDR3 region has 13 residues. CDR3 region: CASSPINTDTQYF. DNA of the CDR3: TGCGCCAGCAGCCCCATAAACACAGATACGCAGTATTTT.

At least ten counts were recorded for this clonotype. The rearrangement joins TRBV3-1 to TRBJ1-1; D is possibly TRBD1 (6 bases). This CDR3 has 13 residues. Trimming took 5 bases from V and 5 from J, leaving 12 bases between them. CDR1 and CDR2 from the germline V gene are LGHDT and YNNKEL (reference sequence). The CDR3 reads CASSERGGTEAFF. As DNA, the CDR3 is TGTGCCAGCAGCGAAAGGGGGGGAACTGAAGCTTTCTTT.

CDR3 loop: CASTGTGDNEQFF. In DNA, the CDR3 is TGTGCCAGCACTGGGACAGGGGACAATGAGCAGTTCTTC. The chain carries TRBV6-1 and TRBJ2-1; 10 bases match TRBD1. J lost 5 bases, V lost 7 bases, and 2 bases had no gene match. Per germline, CDR1 MNHNS and CDR2 SASEGT. The CDR3 loop spans 13 amino acids.

This clonotype was seen at least ten times. This rearrangement joins TRBV3-1 to TRBJ1-1; TRBD1 is a possible D gene (5 bases). The CDR3 covers 13 residues. Germline values: CDR1 LGHDT, CDR2 YNNKEL (reference sequence). The V and J ends lost 4 bases and 4 bases respectively, with 10 bases between them. The CDR3 is CASSRQRRTEAFF. The DNA of the CDR3 is TGTGCCAGCAGCCGACAGAGGCGCACTGAAGCTTTCTTT.

The chain links TRBV30 to TRBJ2-2; D remains unclear. CDR3 size: 13 residues. The V end was cut by 3 bases, the J end by 3 bases, with 8 bases between. The germline gives CDR1 GTSNPN, CDR2 SVGIG (reference sequence). CDR3 bases: TGTGCCTGGAGCCGGGCGGACACCGGGGAGCTGTTTTTT. Encoded protein: CAWSRADTGELFF.

The rearrangement joins TRBV18 to TRBJ2-7; D unresolved. Germline V gives CDR1 KGHSH, CDR2 LQKENI. The CDR3 has 13 amino acids. Deletions cut 1 base from V and 2 bases from J, with 6 bases between. The CDR3, as DNA: TGTGCCAGCTCACCACAGCCCCCCTACGAGCAGTACTTC. Encoded protein: CASSPQPPYEQYF.

This clonotype was picked up many times. The rearrangement links TRBV5-1 to TRBJ2-3; D is perhaps TRBD2 (6 bases). The CDR3 spans 17 residues. Trimming took off 4 bases at V and 0 bases at J, with 18 bases between the two ends. Looked up from germline, CDR1 is SGHRS and CDR2 is YFSETQ. The CDR3 here is CASSPGDGSRSTDTQYF. The CDR3 DNA reads TGCGCCAGCAGCCCCGGGGACGGGAGTCGAAGCACAGATACGCAGTATTTT.

This clonotype has a handful of counts. The chain couples TRBV2 to TRBJ2-3; D not resolved. V gave up 1 base and J gave up 4 bases, with 12 bases separating them. CDR1 is SNHLY, CDR2 FYNNEI, per germline. The CDR3 contains 15 residues. The CDR3: CASSEGEMSADTQYF. The DNA for the CDR3 is TGTGCCAGCAGTGAAGGAGAGATGTCCGCAGATACGCAGTATTTT.

This clonotype showed up many times. This chain's CDR3 is CASSRSGAEAFF. The CDR3 DNA reads TGTGCCAGCAGCCGGTCAGGGGCTGAAGCTTTCTTT. V usage is TRBV3-1 and J usage is TRBJ1-1; tentative D call: TRBD1 (6 bases). V lost 4 bases and J 6 bases, leaving 9 bases between the germline ends. The CDR3 runs to 12 residues. The germline V gene encodes CDR1 LGHDT and CDR2 YNNKEL (reference sequence).

This clonotype was seen a few times. The rearrangement uses TRBV9 and TRBJ2-1, with 7 bases matching TRBD2. The CDR3 length is 15 residues. Losses at the gene ends were 0 bases for V and 7 bases for J; bases not matched to a gene: 7. Germline V lookup: CDR1 SGDLS, CDR2 YYNGEE. The CDR3, as DNA: TGTGCCAGCAGCGTAGTCGGGAGGAGTAAGAATGAGCAGTTCTTC. Translated: CASSVVGRSKNEQFF.

This clonotype has just a few counts. The chain joins TRBV7-8 to TRBJ2-7; TRBD2 is a possible D gene (5 bases). This CDR3 comprises 17 residues. The V end was cut by 2 bases, the J end by 4 bases, with 21 bases between. Germline V gene sequence: CDR1 SGHVS, CDR2 FQNEAQ. Here the CDR3 reads CASSLMVGGRMFYEQYF. DNA for the CDR3: TGTGCCAGCAGCTTAATGGTCGGCGGGCGCATGTTTTACGAGCAGTACTTC.

This clonotype was seen a handful of times. The chain couples TRBV27 to TRBJ2-5; D is ambiguous. CDR1 and CDR2 from the germline V gene are MNHEY and SMNVEV (reference sequence). V lost 6 bases and J lost 2, with 10 bases in between. This CDR3 is 13 amino acids long. In DNA, the CDR3 is TGTGCCAGCAGAGTAGGGCAGCAAGAGACCCAGTACTTC. Its translation is CASRVGQQETQYF.

This clonotype appeared a few times. The CDR3 loop is CASSQNGRVPNTEAFF. Written as DNA, the CDR3 is TGCGCCAGCAGCCAAAACGGGAGGGTCCCGAACACTGAAGCTTTCTTT. V usage is TRBV4-1 and J usage is TRBJ1-1; unclear D gene. CDR3 length: 16 residues. The V end lost 2 bases, the J end lost 1 base, and 14 bases lay between the germline ends. Germline CDR1 is MGHRA and CDR2 is YSYEKL.

The rearrangement links TRBV5-4 to TRBJ2-7; 7 positions agree with TRBD2. V trimming: 3 bases; J trimming: 0 bases; junction bases outside the gene matches: 3. The CDR3 sequence is 14 residues long. Germline V lookup: CDR1 SGHNT, CDR2 YYREEE (reference sequence). As DNA, the CDR3 is TGTGCCAGCAGCTCGGGACTAAGCTCCTACGAGCAGTACTTC. It codes for CASSSGLSSYEQYF.

This clonotype was detected only a few times. This CDR3 is CSVVLSYEQYF. The CDR3 DNA reads TGCAGCGTTGTGCTATCCTACGAGCAGTACTTC. This chain links TRBV29-1 with TRBJ2-7; D is uncertain. Germline assignment: CDR1 SQVTM and CDR2 ANQGSEA. V dropped 4 bases and J dropped 1 base, with 5 bases sitting between them. There are 11 residues in the CDR3.

In this sample, this clonotype turned up many times. This chain joins TRBV5-1 and TRBJ2-3; the match to TRBD2 covers 8 bases. The CDR3 runs to 15 residues. J lost 5 bases, V lost 4 bases, and 9 bases had no gene match. CDR1 is SGHRS and CDR2 is YFSETQ in the germline V gene. For the CDR3, the DNA is TGCGCCAGCAGCCCCCTGCTAGCGGGTGGAGATACGCAGTATTTT. Amino acid sequence: CASSPLLAGGDTQYF. The full variable domain, rest sourced from reference TRBV5-1 and TRBJ2-3, is KAGVTQTPRYLIKTRGQQVTLSCSPISGHRSVSWYQQTPGQGLQFLFEYFSETQRNKGNFPGRFSGRQFSNSRSEMNVSTLELGDSALYLCASSPLLAGGDTQYFGPGTRLTVL.

This clonotype occurred many times. CDR3 residues: CSARDGFSYEQYF. The CDR3 nucleotides read TGCAGTGCTAGGGACGGCTTTTCCTACGAGCAGTACTTC. The J gene is TRBJ2-7, the V gene TRBV20-1; D remains unclear. Trimming stripped 3 bases from V and 1 base from J, with 10 bases between. Germline V gene lookup returns CDR1 DFQATT and CDR2 SNEGSKA (reference sequence). The CDR3 runs 13 residues.

This clonotype was seen only a few times. This chain connects TRBV5-5 to TRBJ1-1, with D perhaps matching TRBD1 (5 bases). Deletions cut 4 bases from V and 5 bases from J, with 12 bases between. Germline lookup yields CDR1 SGHKS and CDR2 YYEKEE (reference sequence). The CDR3 contains 13 residues. CDR3 nucleotides: TGTGCCAGCAGCGTCCATGGGGCTACTGAAGCTTTCTTT. The encoded protein is CASSVHGATEAFF.

The chain has TRBV19 and TRBJ1-4; no reliable D call. Looked up from germline, CDR1 is LNHDA and CDR2 is SQIVND (reference sequence). Trimming left V 8 bases short and J 0 bases short, with 10 bases between. CDR3 length: 14 residues. In nucleotides, the CDR3 is TGTGCCAGTTCTCTAGGGACAACTAATGAAAAACTGTTTTTT. Translated: CASSLGTTNEKLFF. Complete variable domain (other parts from reference TRBV19 and TRBJ1-4): DGGITQSPKYLFRKEGQNVTLSCEQNLNHDAMYWYRQDPGQGLRLIYYSQIVNDFQKGDIAEGYSVSREKKESFPLTVTSAQKNPTAFYLCASSLGTTNEKLFFGSGTQLSVL.

This clonotype was found many times. The rearrangement joins TRBV29-1 to TRBJ1-2, with TRBD1 identical over 10 bases. Germline V gives CDR1 SQVTM, CDR2 ANQGSEA. The CDR3 sequence is 12 residues long. V lost 6 bases to trimming and J lost 8 bases; unmatched junction nucleotides: 6. The CDR3 reads CSVGDRGLGYTF. CDR3 nucleotides: TGCAGCGTGGGCGACAGGGGGCTCGGCTACACCTTC.